One sample yielded the 20 T cell receptor beta chains listed below, sequenced in a study of blood T cell repertoires in COVID-19 (dated by TCRdb to the early 2020s). The library was produced with the immunoSEQ multiplex PCR assay. TCRdb retrieved this table from immuneACCESS and kept in-frame rearrangements only. Not all clones are present; in checked studies, unresolved V genes account for under half, and no reason is known for the remainder. This sample gives 250,000 to 300,000 clones in total; 70% to 90% of them show up just once. The ten largest clones take up approximately 2% of the sample. The sequenced material came from PBMCs or T cells enriched from blood (not recorded which). These receptors were obtained from an older woman in a cohort exposed to, infected with or recovered from COVID-19 (not recorded which).

The CDR3 sequence: CASSPGGGTGIKKLFF. The CDR3 DNA is TGTGCCAGCAGCCCCGGCGGTGGGACAGGGATCAAGAAACTGTTTTTT. The gene calls are TRBV7-2 and TRBJ1-4, with 9 bases matching TRBD1. This CDR3 is built from 16 residues. Germline CDR1 is SGHTA and CDR2 is FQGNSA. The J segment lost 11 bases and the V segment lost 5 bases, leaving 15 bases of the junction unmatched.

The chain employs TRBV7-9 and TRBJ1-1; 7 nucleotides agree with TRBD1. The junction had 5 bases not matched to a gene; V was cut back by 5 bases and J by 8 bases. Per the germline V gene, CDR1 is SEHNR and CDR2 is FQNEAQ (reference sequence). The CDR3 sequence is 12 residues long. The CDR3 sequence: CASSHWTGEAFF. The CDR3 bases are TGTGCCAGCAGCCATTGGACAGGCGAAGCTTTCTTT.

The gene calls are TRBV6-5 and TRBJ1-1; D not resolved. The V end was cut by 3 bases, the J end by 0 bases, with 11 bases between. CDR3 size: 15 residues. CDR1 and CDR2 from the germline V gene are MNHEY and SVGAGI. CDR3 region: CASSYGGRMNTEAFF. CDR3 DNA sequence: TGTGCCAGCAGTTATGGTGGGAGGATGAACACTGAAGCTTTCTTT.

Only one count was recorded for this clone. The gene calls are TRBV28 and TRBJ2-7, with 8 bases identical to TRBD1. The CDR3 sequence is 15 residues long. Germline V gives CDR1 MDHEN, CDR2 SYDVKM. With 5 bases clipped from V and 6 bases from J, the junction kept 12 bases outside the gene matches. The CDR3 DNA reads as TGTGCCAGCAGTGTACCAGGGGGCCATTCATTCGAGCAGTACTTC. Translated, it gives CASSVPGGHSFEQYF. Full variable domain (remainder filled in from reference TRBV28 and TRBJ2-7): DVKVTQSSRYLVKRTGEKVFLECVQDMDHENMFWYRQDPGLGLRLIYFSYDVKMKEKGDIPEGYSVSREKKERFSLILESASTNQTSMYLCASSVPGGHSFEQYFGPGTRLTVT.

V usage is TRBV7-2 and J usage is TRBJ1-5; D is ambiguous. Germline CDR1 SGHTA, CDR2 FQGNSA. The CDR3 runs 15 residues. Trimming took 2 bases from V and 9 from J, leaving 17 bases between them. The DNA for the CDR3 is TGTGCCAGCAGCTTATTCAGCGGCGTCCCAGGGCCCCAGCATTTT. Its translation is CASSLFSGVPGPQHF.

This sequence joins TRBV10-3 and TRBJ2-1; D is perhaps TRBD1 (5 bases). This CDR3 comprises 15 residues. From germline, CDR1 is ENHRY and CDR2 SYGVKD. Trimming removed 0 bases from V and 2 bases from J, with 8 bases in between. The CDR3 sequence: CAISESQGTYNEQFF. The CDR3 DNA is TGTGCCATCAGTGAGTCGCAGGGCACCTACAATGAGCAGTTCTTC.

This clone has only a few counts. The chain employs TRBV19 and TRBJ1-1; 8 positions agree with TRBD1. The CDR3 is made up of 15 amino acids. Germline V gives CDR1 LNHDA, CDR2 SQIVND (reference sequence). V lost 2 bases to trimming and J lost 11 bases; unmatched junction nucleotides: 13. The CDR3 here is CASSIIETGARRAFF. The CDR3 bases are TGTGCCAGTAGTATAATCGAGACAGGGGCCCGAAGGGCTTTCTTT. The full variable domain, its missing parts supplied by reference TRBV19 and TRBJ1-1, is DGGITQSPKYLFRKEGQNVTLSCEQNLNHDAMYWYRQDPGQGLRLIYYSQIVNDFQKGDIAEGYSVSREKKESFPLTVTSAQKNPTAFYLCASSIIETGARRAFFGQGTRLTVV.

CDR3 protein: CASSSDRTSYEQYF. CDR3 nucleotides: TGTGCCAGCAGCAGCGACAGGACCTCCTACGAGCAGTACTTC. The V and J genes are TRBV21-1 and TRBJ2-7; the table's TRBD1 call for D was not verified on the DNA. TRBV21-1 is deemed a pseudogene. The CDR3 is made up of 14 amino acids.

This clone was seen a single time. This chain joins TRBV4-3 and TRBJ2-3; a weak D match, TRBD2 (5 bases). V lost 0 bases and J lost 3, with 10 bases in between. CDR1 LGHNA and CDR2 YSLEER come from the germline V gene. The CDR3 is 15 amino acids. DNA of the CDR3: TGCGCCAGCAGCCAAGATCACCGGGGAACAGATACGCAGTATTTT. It specifies CASSQDHRGTDTQYF.

The DNA for the CDR3 is TGTGCCAGCAGCTCCCCGGGAATACTCACAGATACGCAGTATTTT. It is translated as CASSSPGILTDTQYF. The V and J genes are TRBV7-9 and TRBJ2-3; possibly TRBD2 for D (5 bases). Germline-derived CDR1 and CDR2 are SEHNR and FQNEAQ (reference sequence). Trimming cost V 4 bases and J 2 bases, with 13 bases left between them. The CDR3 runs to 15 residues.

Only a few counts were recorded for this clone. The V gene is TRBV5-1, the J gene TRBJ1-4; 9 positions match TRBD1. V lost 0 bases, J lost 7 bases, and 7 bases stayed unmatched. This CDR3 contains 16 residues. From germline, CDR1 is SGHRS and CDR2 YFSETQ. CDR3 sequence reads: CASSLAVQGAGEKLFF. The CDR3 bases are TGCGCCAGCAGCTTGGCTGTACAGGGGGCAGGTGAAAAACTGTTTTTT.

The chain carries TRBV3-1 (or the pseudogene TRBV3-2) and TRBJ2-2; TRBD2 matches 10 bases. With 0 bases clipped from V and 6 bases from J, the junction kept 7 bases outside the gene matches. There are 17 residues in the CDR3. CDR1 is LGHDT, CDR2 YNNKEL, per germline (reference sequence). In nucleotides, the CDR3 is TGTGCCAGCAGCCAAGATATCCTAGCGGGAGTTCCCGGGGAGCTGTTTTTT. Translation: CASSQDILAGVPGELFF.

The chain uses TRBV18 and TRBJ1-1, with TRBD1 matching 7 bases. The CDR3 loop spans 15 amino acids. Unmatched junction bases numbered 4, after V lost 2 bases and J lost 1 base. Germline V gene data show CDR1 as KGHSH and CDR2 as LQKENI. Here the CDR3 reads CASSPYDRANTEAFF. The CDR3 DNA is TGTGCCAGCTCACCATACGACAGGGCGAACACTGAAGCTTTCTTT.

The chain has TRBV28 and TRBJ2-1, with TRBD1 identical over 8 bases. CDR1 and CDR2 (germline): MDHEN, SYDVKM. The CDR3 has 15 residues. V gave up 6 bases and J gave up 6 bases; unmatched junction bases: 10. Here the CDR3 DNA reads TGTGCCAGCAGGCGACAGGGGAGGAGTAGCAATGAGCAGTTCTTC. It yields the protein CASRRQGRSSNEQFF.

J is TRBJ1-5 and V is TRBV6-1; D perhaps matches TRBD1 (6 bases). V lost 2 bases, J lost 8 bases, and 10 bases lay in between. The CDR3 extends over 13 amino acids. Germline lookup yields CDR1 MNHNS and CDR2 SASEGT. CDR3 region: CASSEQGTEPQHF. The DNA for the CDR3 is TGTGCCAGCAGTGAACAGGGGACGGAGCCCCAGCATTTT.

This chain connects TRBV30 to TRBJ1-2, with D hard to call. The CDR3 has 15 amino acids. Germline CDR1 GTSNPN, CDR2 SVGIG (reference sequence). V was cut by 3 bases and J by 1 base, with 15 bases left in between. The CDR3 DNA sequence: TGTGCCTGGAGACAGCCGTCGGGGATTAACTATGGCTACACCTTC. Translation gives CAWRQPSGINYGYTF. The full variable domain, completed using reference TRBV30 and TRBJ1-2, is SQTIHQWPATLVQPVGSPLSLECTVEGTSNPNLYWYRQAAGRGLQLLFYSVGIGQISSEVPQNLSASRPQDRQFILSSKKLLLSDSGFYLCAWRQPSGINYGYTFGSGTRLTVV.

The genes are TRBV28 and TRBJ1-1, with D perhaps TRBD1 (5 bases). The CDR3 length is 12 residues. Trimming took off 5 bases at V and 7 bases at J, with 11 bases between the two ends. The V gene's germline CDR1 is MDHEN and CDR2 SYDVKM. The CDR3 spells CASSAAGGEAFF. In nucleotides, the CDR3 is TGTGCCAGCAGTGCCGCCGGGGGTGAAGCTTTCTTT.

V usage is TRBV19 and J usage is TRBJ2-1, with D perhaps TRBD2 (7 bases). Germline-derived CDR1 and CDR2 are LNHDA and SQIVND (reference sequence). The CDR3 runs 15 residues. Trimming left V 3 bases short and J 8 bases short, with 17 bases between. CDR3 sequence: CASSIPRGGGDEQFF. For the CDR3, the DNA is TGTGCCAGTAGTATCCCCAGGGGCGGGGGCGATGAGCAGTTCTTC.

The genes are TRBV9 and TRBJ1-2; tentative D call: TRBD1 (5 bases). CDR1 SGDLS and CDR2 YYNGEE come from the germline V gene. Deletions cut 3 bases from V and 7 bases from J, with 19 bases between. This CDR3 spans 15 amino acids. CDR3 sequence: CASSGGGTARIGYTF. CDR3 DNA sequence: TGTGCCAGCAGCGGGGGGGGGACCGCCCGTATTGGCTACACCTTC.

The chain carries TRBV10-1 and TRBJ2-2; the match to TRBD2 covers 14 bases. The CDR3 loop spans 19 amino acids. Germline CDR1 WNHNN, CDR2 SYGVQD (reference sequence). J gave up 5 bases and V 0 bases, and 8 bases lay outside the gene matches. The CDR3 sequence is CASSESFGTSGSGTGELFF. The DNA for the CDR3 is TGCGCCAGCAGTGAGTCATTTGGGACTAGCGGGAGCGGTACCGGGGAGCTGTTTTTT.